This passage covers 10 T cell receptor beta chains from one sample sequenced in a study of human T cells and chemical hapten exposure (TCRdb year 2021). The sample's time point label, decoded: patch test 2, 6 weeks after DPC sensitization. The intended sense of this specimen's treatment or condition label: therapeutic diphenylcyclopropenone sensitization with weekly scalp DPC. Preparation of the library involved RACE. The listed sequencing device is NextSeq 500. TCRdb's own reprocessing of the public reads used fastp at Q25 and MiXCR and kept productive beta chains. Identical CDR3 proteins give one entry, which carries the most common genes and DNA. In this sample the table shows some 42,000 distinct CDR3 sequences, around 8.9% of which occur a single time. Over 14% of the sample rests with the top ten. The starting material was whole blood, obtained in connection with sensitization to the hapten diphenylcyclopropenone (DPC). Every receptor here comes from a woman aged 40 to 50 with alopecia areata. Some clones in this sample may be carry-over from other donors' samples.

This clonotype was detected ten times or more. This sequence joins TRBV18 and TRBJ1-5; 8 bases match TRBD1. The CDR3 has 16 residues. Germline V gene sequence: CDR1 KGHSH, CDR2 LQKENI. V shed 2 bases and J 2 bases; nucleotides not matched to a gene: 5. CDR3 nucleotides: TGTGCCAGCTCACCATCGGACAGGGATGGCAATCAGCCCCAGCATTTT. This codes for CASSPSDRDGNQPQHF.

At least ten counts were recorded for this clonotype. This sequence joins TRBV5-4 and TRBJ2-7; 7 bases agree with TRBD1. Germline CDR1 and CDR2: SGHNT and YYREEE (reference sequence). The CDR3 spans 14 residues. Trimming at V came to 4 bases and at J to 4 bases, leaving 8 bases not matched to a gene. This CDR3 reads CASSPTGEGYEQYF. The DNA for the CDR3 is TGTGCCAGCAGCCCCACAGGGGAAGGATACGAGCAGTACTTC.

This clonotype was observed at least ten times. CDR3 sequence: CSAPQGLVKTEAFF. The CDR3 nucleotides are TGCAGTGCGCCCCAGGGACTGGTAAAAACTGAAGCTTTCTTT. The chain joins TRBV20-1 to TRBJ1-1, with TRBD1 as a possible D gene (5 bases). V was trimmed by 6 bases and J by 5 bases, leaving 19 bases between them. CDR1 and CDR2 from the germline V gene are DFQATT and SNEGSKA (reference sequence). The CDR3 spans 14 residues.

This clonotype showed up many times. The V gene is TRBV21-1, the J gene TRBJ2-7; TRBD2, the table's D call, was not compared with the DNA. TRBV21-1 is a pseudogene locus. CDR3 length: 16 residues. This chain's CDR3 is CASVGLAGATAYEQYF. In DNA form, the CDR3 reads TGTGCCAGCGTGGGACTAGCGGGGGCCACTGCCTACGAGCAGTACTTC.

This clonotype showed up many times. V is TRBV28 and J is TRBJ2-5; D unresolved. The CDR3 spans 15 residues. Trimming stripped 8 bases from V and 0 bases from J, with 16 bases between. The germline CDR1 and CDR2 sequences are MDHEN and SYDVKM. The CDR3 nucleotides read TGTGCCAGCCGATCCCCGGGCGGAAACCAAGAGACCCAGTACTTC. Its translation: CASRSPGGNQETQYF.

The genes are TRBV9 and TRBJ1-4; D gene uncertain. V was pared by 0 bases and J by 8 bases, with 5 bases between. The CDR3 is 12 amino acids. CDR1 and CDR2 (germline): SGDLS, YYNGEE. CDR3 DNA sequence: TGTGCCAGCAGCGTAGACCAGGAAAAACTGTTTTTT. Translating gives CASSVDQEKLFF.

J is TRBJ2-4 and V is TRBV20-1; the D is unclear. From germline, CDR1 is DFQATT and CDR2 SNEGSKA (reference sequence). The V end was cut by 2 bases, the J end by 4 bases, with 12 bases between. The CDR3 runs to 14 residues. This chain's CDR3 is CSARQHGLKNIQYF. The DNA of the CDR3 is TGCAGTGCTAGACAACATGGCCTGAAAAACATTCAGTACTTC.

This clonotype has at least ten counts. The chain carries TRBV30 and TRBJ1-5; D gene uncertain. The germline CDR1 and CDR2 sequences are GTSNPN and SVGIG (reference sequence). The CDR3 spans 15 residues. The V gene lost 0 bases and the J gene lost 0 bases, with 9 bases spanning the gap. The CDR3 protein is CAWSVLRNSNQPQHF. The CDR3 coding sequence is TGTGCCTGGAGTGTACTACGGAATAGCAATCAGCCCCAGCATTTT.

This clonotype was detected many times. DNA for the CDR3: TGCAGTGCTAGTCCCAAGGAAAAACTGTTTTTT. Amino acids: CSASPKEKLFF. V is TRBV20-1 and J is TRBJ1-4; D not resolved. Germline CDR1 and CDR2: DFQATT and SNEGSKA (reference sequence). V was pared by 3 bases and J by 8 bases, with 7 bases between. The CDR3 totals 11 residues.

The gene calls are TRBV27 and TRBJ1-5, with D possibly TRBD1 on 6 matching bases. V shed 7 bases and J shed 0 bases, with 13 bases lying between them. The CDR3 has 15 residues. Germline loops: CDR1 MNHEY, CDR2 SMNVEV (reference sequence). Written as DNA, the CDR3 is TGTGCCAGCAAAACCGACAGGATTAGCAATCAGCCCCAGCATTTT. As protein: CASKTDRISNQPQHF.